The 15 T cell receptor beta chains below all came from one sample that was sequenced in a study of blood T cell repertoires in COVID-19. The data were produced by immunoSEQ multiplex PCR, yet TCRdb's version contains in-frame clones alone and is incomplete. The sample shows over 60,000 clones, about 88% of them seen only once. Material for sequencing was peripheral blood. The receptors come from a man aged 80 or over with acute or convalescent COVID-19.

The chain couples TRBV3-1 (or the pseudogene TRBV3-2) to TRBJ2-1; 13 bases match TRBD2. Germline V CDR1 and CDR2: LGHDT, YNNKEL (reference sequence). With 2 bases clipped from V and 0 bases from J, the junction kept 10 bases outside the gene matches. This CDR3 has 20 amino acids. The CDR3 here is CASSQNSGTSGISSYNEQFF. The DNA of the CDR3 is TGTGCCAGCAGCCAAAACTCCGGGACTAGCGGGATCAGCTCCTACAATGAGCAGTTCTTC.

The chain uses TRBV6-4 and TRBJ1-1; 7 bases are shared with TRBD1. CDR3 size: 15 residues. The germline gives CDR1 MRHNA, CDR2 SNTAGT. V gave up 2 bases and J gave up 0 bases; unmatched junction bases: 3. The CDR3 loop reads CASSDRQGLNTEAFF. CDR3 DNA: TGTGCCAGCAGTGACCGACAGGGTTTGAACACTGAAGCTTTCTTT.

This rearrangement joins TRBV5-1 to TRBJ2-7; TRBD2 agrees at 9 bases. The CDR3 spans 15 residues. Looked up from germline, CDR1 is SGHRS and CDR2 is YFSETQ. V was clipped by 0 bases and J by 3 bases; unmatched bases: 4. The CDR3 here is CASSLVASGDYEQYF. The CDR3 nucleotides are TGCGCCAGCAGCTTGGTGGCTAGCGGGGACTACGAGCAGTACTTC.

DNA of the CDR3: TGTGCCATCAGTGACCGGACAGGGGGCGCCTACGAGCAGTACTTC. Protein product: CAISDRTGGAYEQYF. The chain combines TRBV10-3 with TRBJ2-7; TRBD1 matches at 11 bases. Germline values: CDR1 ENHRY, CDR2 SYGVKD. The V segment lost 3 bases and the J segment 2 bases; nucleotides outside the gene matches: 3. The CDR3 is 15 amino acids.

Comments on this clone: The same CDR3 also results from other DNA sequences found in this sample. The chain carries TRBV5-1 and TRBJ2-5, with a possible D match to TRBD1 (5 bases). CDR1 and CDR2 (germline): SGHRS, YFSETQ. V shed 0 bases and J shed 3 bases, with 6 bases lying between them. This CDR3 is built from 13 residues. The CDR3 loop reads CASSLGREETQYF. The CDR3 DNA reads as TGCGCCAGCAGCTTGGGCAGGGAAGAGACCCAGTACTTC.

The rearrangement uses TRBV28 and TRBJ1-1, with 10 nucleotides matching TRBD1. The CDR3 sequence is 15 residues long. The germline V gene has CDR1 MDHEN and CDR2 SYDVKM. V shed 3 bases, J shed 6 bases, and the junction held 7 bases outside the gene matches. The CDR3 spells CASSFMTGGFSEAFF. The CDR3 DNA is TGTGCCAGCAGTTTTATGACAGGGGGCTTCTCTGAAGCTTTCTTT.

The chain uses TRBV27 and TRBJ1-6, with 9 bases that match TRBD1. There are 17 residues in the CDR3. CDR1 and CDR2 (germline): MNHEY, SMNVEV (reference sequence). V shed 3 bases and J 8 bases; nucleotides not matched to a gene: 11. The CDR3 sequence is CASSFTPGTGFDSPLHF. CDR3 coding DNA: TGTGCCAGCAGTTTTACTCCCGGGACAGGGTTTGATTCACCCCTCCACTTT.

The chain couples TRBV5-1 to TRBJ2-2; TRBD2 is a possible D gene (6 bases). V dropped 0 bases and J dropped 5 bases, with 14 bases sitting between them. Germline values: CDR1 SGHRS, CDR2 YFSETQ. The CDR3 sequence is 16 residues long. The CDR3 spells CASSLVASERTGELFF. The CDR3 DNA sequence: TGCGCCAGCAGCTTGGTAGCTAGCGAGAGGACCGGGGAGCTGTTTTTT.

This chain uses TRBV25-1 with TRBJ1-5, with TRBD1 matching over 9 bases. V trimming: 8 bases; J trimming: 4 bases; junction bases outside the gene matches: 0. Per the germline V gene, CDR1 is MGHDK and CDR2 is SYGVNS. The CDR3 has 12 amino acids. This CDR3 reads CASGQGNQPQHF. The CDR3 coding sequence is TGTGCCAGCGGACAGGGGAATCAGCCCCAGCATTTT.

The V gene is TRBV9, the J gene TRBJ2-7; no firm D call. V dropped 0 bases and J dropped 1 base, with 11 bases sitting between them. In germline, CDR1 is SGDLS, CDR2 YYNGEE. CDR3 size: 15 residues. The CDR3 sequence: CASSVAEAASYEQYF. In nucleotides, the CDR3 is TGTGCCAGCAGCGTAGCTGAGGCGGCTTCCTACGAGCAGTACTTC.

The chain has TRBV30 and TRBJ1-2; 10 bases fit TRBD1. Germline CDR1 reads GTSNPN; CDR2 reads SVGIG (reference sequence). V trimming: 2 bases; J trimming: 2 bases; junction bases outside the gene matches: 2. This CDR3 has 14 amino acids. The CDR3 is CAWSPGQGNYGYTF. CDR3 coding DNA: TGTGCCTGGAGTCCGGGACAGGGGAACTATGGCTACACCTTC.

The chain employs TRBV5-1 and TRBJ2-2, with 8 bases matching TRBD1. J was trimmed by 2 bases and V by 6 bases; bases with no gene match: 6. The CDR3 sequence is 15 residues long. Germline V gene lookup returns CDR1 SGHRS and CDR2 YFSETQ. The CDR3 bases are TGCGCCAGCAACCCGGACAGGGCAAACACCGGGGAGCTGTTTTTT. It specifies CASNPDRANTGELFF.

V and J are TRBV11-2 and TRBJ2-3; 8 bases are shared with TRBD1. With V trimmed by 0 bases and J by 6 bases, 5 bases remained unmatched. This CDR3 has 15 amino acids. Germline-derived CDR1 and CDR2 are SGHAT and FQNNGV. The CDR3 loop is CASSLERQGADTQYF. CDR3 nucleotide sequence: TGTGCCAGCAGCTTAGAACGGCAGGGGGCGGATACGCAGTATTTT.

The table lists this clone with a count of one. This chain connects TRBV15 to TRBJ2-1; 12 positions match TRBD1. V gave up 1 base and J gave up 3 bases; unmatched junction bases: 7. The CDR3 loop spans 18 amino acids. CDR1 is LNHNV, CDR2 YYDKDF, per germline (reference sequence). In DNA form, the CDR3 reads TGTGCCACCAGCAGAGGAGAGGGGACAGGGGGCGGCTACAATGAGCAGTTCTTC. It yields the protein CATSRGEGTGGGYNEQFF.

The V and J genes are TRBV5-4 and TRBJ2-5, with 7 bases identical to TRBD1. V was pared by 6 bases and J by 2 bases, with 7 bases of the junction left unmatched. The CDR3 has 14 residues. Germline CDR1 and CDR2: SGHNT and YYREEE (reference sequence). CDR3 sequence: CASTPRQGQETQYF. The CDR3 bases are TGTGCCAGCACTCCCCGACAGGGACAAGAGACCCAGTACTTC.